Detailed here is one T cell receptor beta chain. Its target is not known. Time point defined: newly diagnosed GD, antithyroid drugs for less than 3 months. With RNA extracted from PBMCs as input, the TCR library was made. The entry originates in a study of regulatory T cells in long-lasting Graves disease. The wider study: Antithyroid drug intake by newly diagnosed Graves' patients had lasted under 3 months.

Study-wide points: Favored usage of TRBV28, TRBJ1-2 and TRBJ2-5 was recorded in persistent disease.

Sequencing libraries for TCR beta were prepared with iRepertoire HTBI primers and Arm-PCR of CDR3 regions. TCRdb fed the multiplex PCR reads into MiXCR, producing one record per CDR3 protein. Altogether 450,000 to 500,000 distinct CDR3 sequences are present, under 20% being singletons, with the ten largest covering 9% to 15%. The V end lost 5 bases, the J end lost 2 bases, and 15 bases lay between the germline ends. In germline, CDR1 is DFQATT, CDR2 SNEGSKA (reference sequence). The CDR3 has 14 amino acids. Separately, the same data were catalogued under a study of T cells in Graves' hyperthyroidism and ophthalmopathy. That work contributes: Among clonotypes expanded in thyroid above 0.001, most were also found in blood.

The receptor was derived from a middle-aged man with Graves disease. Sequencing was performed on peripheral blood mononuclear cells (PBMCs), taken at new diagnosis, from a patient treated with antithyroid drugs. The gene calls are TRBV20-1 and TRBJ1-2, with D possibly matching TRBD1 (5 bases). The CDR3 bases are TGCAGTGCTCCGACAGTCCTTACCAACTATGGCTACACCTTC. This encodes CSAPTVLTNYGYTF.